These T cell receptor beta chains were read from a single sample in a study of shared clonotypes between healthy human individuals. Some clones are missing from TCRdb's copy, which holds only in-frame ones; the method was immunoSEQ multiplex PCR. The sample consists of 2,500,000 or so clones, around 90% of them appearing once. Source material: naive CD4+ T cells sorted from blood. Every receptor here comes from a man between 18 and 29 years old in good health. CDR3s include the opening cysteine and the closing phenylalanine or tryptophan. Each record gives: clone size, D gene, V gene, J gene, CDR3 protein, CDR3 DNA. D genes are given only for firm matches. The size field is filled for only some rows; it gives once, few, many or a size class.

.	TRBD2	TRBV11-2	TRBJ2-1	CASSPRTSENEQFF	TGTGCCAGCAGCCCTCGGACTAGCGAGAATGAGCAGTTCTTC
.	.	TRBV11-2	TRBJ1-6	CASSPRGSYNSPLHF	TGTGCCAGCAGCCCCAGGGGCTCCTATAATTCACCCCTCCACTTT
.	TRBD1	TRBV5-1	TRBJ2-7	CASSLGQVTYEQYF	TGCGCCAGCAGCCTTGGACAGGTCACCTACGAGCAGTACTTC
.	.	TRBV10-2	TRBJ1-2	CASSELQANYGYTF	TGCGCCAGCAGTGAGCTACAAGCTAACTATGGCTACACCTTC
.	.	TRBV7-6	TRBJ2-2	CASSLRGGPTQTNTGELFF	TGTGCCAGCAGCTTACGGGGCGGGCCAACCCAGACGAACACCGGGGAGCTGTTTTTT
.	.	TRBV4-2	TRBJ2-2	CASSQEPGPASGELFF	TGTGCCAGCAGCCAAGAACCGGGTCCCGCGTCCGGGGAGCTGTTTTTT
once	TRBD1	TRBV28	TRBJ1-1	CASSFYRQGEAFF	TGTGCCAGCAGTTTCTATCGACAGGGAGAAGCTTTCTTT
.	.	TRBV19	TRBJ1-5	CASSIIGINQPQHF	TGTGCCAGTAGTATTATAGGGATCAATCAGCCCCAGCATTTT
few	.	TRBV13	TRBJ2-3	CASSDQGKGTDTQYF	TGTGCCAGCAGCGACCAGGGGAAGGGGACAGATACGCAGTATTTT
.	.	TRBV6-5	TRBJ1-5	CASSSPGEPQHF	TGTGCCAGCAGTTCCCCGGGGGAGCCCCAGCATTTT
.	.	TRBV10-3	TRBJ1-1	CAIRAPGETEAFF	TGTGCCATCAGGGCCCCGGGGGAGACTGAAGCTTTCTTT
.	TRBD1	TRBV6-1	TRBJ2-7	CASTESQGYEQYF	TGTGCCAGCACAGAGTCACAGGGGTACGAGCAGTACTTC
.	TRBD1	TRBV5-1	TRBJ1-1	CASSKDRVNTEAFF	TGCGCCAGCAGCAAGGACAGGGTGAACACTGAAGCTTTCTTT
.	TRBD1	TRBV5-8	TRBJ1-2	CASSLSGTGSLVYGYTF	TGTGCCAGCAGCTTGTCCGGGACAGGGTCCCTAGTCTATGGCTACACCTTC
.	.	TRBV7-6	TRBJ2-2	CASSPGAGELFF	TGTGCCAGCAGTCCGGGGGCCGGGGAGCTGTTTTTT
.	.	TRBV6-5	TRBJ1-6	CASRNGVSNSPLHF	TGTGCCAGCAGGAACGGGGTTAGCAATTCACCCCTCCACTTT
.	.	TRBV9	TRBJ2-7	CASSVGDPQSEQYF	TGTGCCAGCAGCGTAGGGGACCCTCAGTCGGAGCAGTACTTC
.	TRBD1	TRBV10-1	TRBJ2-5	CATSRDRFGETQYF	TGCGCCACGTCCCGGGACAGGTTTGGCGAGACCCAGTACTTC
.	TRBD2	TRBV7-2	TRBJ2-5	CASSGTSGVLTGETQYF	TGTGCCAGCAGCGGGACTAGCGGGGTTCTGACAGGGGAGACCCAGTACTTC
.	.	TRBV30	TRBJ1-5	CAWSDGSSNQPQHF	TGTGCCTGGAGTGATGGTTCGAGCAATCAGCCCCAGCATTTT
.	.	TRBV21-1	TRBJ2-1	CASSHGRGRNEQFF	TGTGCCAGCAGCCATGGGAGGGGGCGCAATGAGCAGTTCTTC
few	.	TRBV7-3	TRBJ1-1	CASSLTVNTEAFF	TGTGCCAGCAGCTTAACGGTGAACACTGAAGCTTTCTTT
.	TRBD1	TRBV28	TRBJ1-4	CASSSGTGVSFF	TGTGCCAGCAGTTCTGGGACAGGGGTTTCGTTTTTT
.	.	TRBV14	TRBJ2-1	CASSQGVSGFEQFF	TGTGCCAGCAGCCAAGGGGTTAGCGGTTTTGAGCAGTTCTTC
.	.	TRBV6-1	TRBJ1-4	CATNWGPTNEKLFF	TGTGCCACCAACTGGGGGCCGACTAATGAAAAACTGTTTTTT
.	.	TRBV30	TRBJ2-5	CAFTEPGSSAQETQYF	TGTGCCTTCACGGAGCCAGGGTCTAGCGCGCAAGAGACCCAGTACTTC
.	.	TRBV5-4	TRBJ1-6	CASSPGGNSYNSPLHF	TGTGCCAGCAGCCCCGGTGGTAACTCCTATAATTCACCCCTCCACTTT
.	.	TRBV2	TRBJ2-1	CASSPASVYNEQFF	TGTGCCAGCAGTCCGGCTAGCGTATACAATGAGCAGTTCTTC
.	TRBD1	TRBV4-3	TRBJ2-7	CASSQEAGGYYEQYF	TGCGCCAGCAGCCAAGAGGCAGGGGGCTACTACGAGCAGTACTTC
.	TRBD1	TRBV4-1	TRBJ2-7	CASRSGTGLSYEQYF	TGCGCCAGCAGGTCCGGGACAGGGCTCTCCTACGAGCAGTACTTC
.	.	TRBV30	TRBJ2-2	CAWGLARTANTGELFF	TGTGCCTGGGGACTGGCTCGGACAGCAAACACCGGGGAGCTGTTTTTT
.	.	TRBV9	TRBJ2-1	CASSAGTPSYNEQFF	TGTGCCAGCAGCGCAGGTACTCCCTCCTACAATGAGCAGTTCTTC
.	.	TRBV5-1	TRBJ1-4	CASSLEGGNEKLFF	TGCGCCAGCAGCTTGGAAGGGGGGAATGAAAAACTGTTTTTT
.	.	TRBV10-2	TRBJ2-7	CASSDAQEQYF	TGCGCCAGCAGTGACGCACAAGAGCAGTACTTC
.	.	TRBV5-1	TRBJ2-7	CASSLENEQYF	TGCGCCAGCAGCTTGGAGAACGAGCAGTACTTC
few	TRBD2	TRBV18	TRBJ2-2	CASSPGLANTGELFF	TGTGCCAGCTCACCGGGACTAGCGAATACCGGGGAGCTGTTTTTT
.	.	TRBV19	TRBJ2-4	CATTRGAKNIQYF	TGTGCCACCACACGGGGAGCCAAAAACATTCAGTACTTC
once	TRBD1	TRBV6-5	TRBJ1-2	CASYRQGADGYTF	TGTGCCAGCTACCGACAGGGGGCGGATGGCTACACCTTC
.	TRBD1	TRBV5-1	TRBJ1-5	CASSLGTGGKGEPQHF	TGCGCCAGCAGCTTGGGGACAGGGGGAAAAGGGGAGCCCCAGCATTTT
.	TRBD2	TRBV7-2	TRBJ2-5	CASSLGLAETQYF	TGTGCCAGCAGCTTAGGACTAGCGGAGACCCAGTACTTC
.	TRBD1	TRBV19	TRBJ1-5	CASQDRASRRGNQPQHF	TGTGCCAGCCAGGACAGGGCTAGCCGTAGAGGCAATCAGCCCCAGCATTTT
.	.	TRBV2	TRBJ1-6	CASKGGLSPLHF	TGTGCCAGTAAGGGGGGTCTCTCACCCCTCCACTTT
few	TRBD1	TRBV19	TRBJ1-6	CASSRTGVGSPLHF	TGTGCCAGTAGCCGGACAGGGGTCGGTTCACCCCTCCACTTT
.	.	TRBV5-1	TRBJ2-1	CASSPTGGSRSYNEQFF	TGCGCCAGCAGCCCTACCGGGGGCTCCAGATCCTACAATGAGCAGTTCTTC
.	TRBD1	TRBV6-1	TRBJ2-7	CASSDTGTGAYEQYF	TGTGCCAGCAGTGATACAGGGACAGGGGCCTACGAGCAGTACTTC
.	.	TRBV19	TRBJ1-5	CASSLLNQPQHF	TGTGCCAGTAGTCTTCTAAATCAGCCCCAGCATTTT
few	.	TRBV28	TRBJ1-5	CASSFAGRNQPQHF	TGTGCCAGCAGTTTTGCGGGTCGCAATCAGCCCCAGCATTTT
.	.	TRBV18	TRBJ2-2	CASSPAGTGELFF	TGTGCCAGCTCACCCGCAGGGACCGGGGAGCTGTTTTTT
.	.	TRBV2	TRBJ1-6	CASSAGTTNSPLHF	TGTGCCAGCAGTGCTGGCACGACGAATTCACCCCTCCACTTT
once	.	TRBV18	TRBJ2-3	CASSPSGAGTDTQYF	TGTGCCAGCTCACCCTCGGGAGCAGGCACAGATACGCAGTATTTT
.	.	TRBV5-1	TRBJ1-1	CASSLRTDSNTEAFF	TGCGCCAGCAGCTTAAGGACAGACTCGAACACTGAAGCTTTCTTT
.	TRBD2	TRBV5-5	TRBJ2-7	CASSLEPGLAYEQYF	TGTGCCAGCAGCTTGGAACCCGGACTAGCTTACGAGCAGTACTTC
.	TRBD1	TRBV18	TRBJ2-7	CASSPVTGSSYEQYF	TGTGCCAGCTCACCTGTGACAGGGAGCTCCTACGAGCAGTACTTC
.	TRBD1	TRBV4-1	TRBJ2-2	CASSQVDRDTGELFF	TGCGCCAGCAGCCAAGTAGACAGGGACACCGGGGAGCTGTTTTTT
.	TRBD2	TRBV2	TRBJ2-1	CASRATGTSGRLFF	TGTGCCAGCAGAGCCACCGGGACTAGCGGGAGGTTGTTCTTC